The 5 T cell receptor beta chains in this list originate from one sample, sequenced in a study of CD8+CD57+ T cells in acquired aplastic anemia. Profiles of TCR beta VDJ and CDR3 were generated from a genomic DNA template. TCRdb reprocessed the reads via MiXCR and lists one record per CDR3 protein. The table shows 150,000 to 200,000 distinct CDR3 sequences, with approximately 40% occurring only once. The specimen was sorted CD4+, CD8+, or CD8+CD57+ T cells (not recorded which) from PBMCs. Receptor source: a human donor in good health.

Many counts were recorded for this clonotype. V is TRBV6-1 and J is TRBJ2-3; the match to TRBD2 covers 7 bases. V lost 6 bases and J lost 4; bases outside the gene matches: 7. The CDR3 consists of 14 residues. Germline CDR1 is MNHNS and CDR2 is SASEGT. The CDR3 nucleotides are TGTGCCAGCAGGCAAGGACTAGGTCCAGATACGCAGTATTTT. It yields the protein CASRQGLGPDTQYF.

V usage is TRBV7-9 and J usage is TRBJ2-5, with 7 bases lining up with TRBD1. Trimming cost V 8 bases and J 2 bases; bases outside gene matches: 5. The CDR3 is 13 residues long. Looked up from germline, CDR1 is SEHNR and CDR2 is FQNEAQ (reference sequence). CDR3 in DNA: TGTGCCAGCGGCGTGGGACAGCAAGAGACCCAGTACTTC. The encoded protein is CASGVGQQETQYF.

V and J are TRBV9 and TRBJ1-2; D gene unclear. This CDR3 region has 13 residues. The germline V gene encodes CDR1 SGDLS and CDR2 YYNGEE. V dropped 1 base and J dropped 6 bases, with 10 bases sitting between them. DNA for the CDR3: TGTGCCAGCAGCGTAATTAGTAGTCATGGCTACACCTTC. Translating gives CASSVISSHGYTF.

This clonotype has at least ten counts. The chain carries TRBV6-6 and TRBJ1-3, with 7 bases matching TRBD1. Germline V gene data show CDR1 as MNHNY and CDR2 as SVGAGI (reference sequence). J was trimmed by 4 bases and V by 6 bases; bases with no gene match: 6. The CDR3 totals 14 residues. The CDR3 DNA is TGTGCCAGCAGCCCACAGGGGAGGGGAAACACCATATATTTT. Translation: CASSPQGRGNTIYF.

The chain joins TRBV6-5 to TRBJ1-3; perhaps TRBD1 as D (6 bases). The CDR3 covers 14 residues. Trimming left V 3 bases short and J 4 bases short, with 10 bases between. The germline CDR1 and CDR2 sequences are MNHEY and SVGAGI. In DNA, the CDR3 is TGTGCCAGCAGTTATAAACAGGGCGGAAACACCATATATTTT. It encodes CASSYKQGGNTIYF.